This TCR beta chain was obtained from a study of T-cell memory formation after mild COVID-19. Study information: Each donor largely had its own TCR clusters. Points from the study as a whole: Contracting CD4+ clones lay largely in CM and EM, with CD8+ ones residing in EMRA. The second-wave clones peaking on day 37 were not confirmed as SARS-CoV-2-specific.

V shed 4 bases and J shed 5 bases, with 12 bases lying between them. The CDR3 runs to 14 residues. Germline-derived CDR1 and CDR2 are SGHDT and YYEEEE. Regarding this clonotype: Its target is not known.

Amplification by 5'RACE using constant-segment primers produced TCR alpha and TCR beta cDNA libraries that carried sample barcodes and UMIs. TCRdb re-analysed the 5' RACE reads in MiXCR, keeping a single row per CDR3 protein. The data show 430,000 or so distinct CDR3 sequences, 20% to 30% seen once. Sequencing used PBMCs or a T cell subset sorted from them (not recorded which). The V gene is TRBV5-6, the J gene TRBJ2-2; D possibly corresponds to TRBD2 (6 bases). The sequence derives from an adult woman who had mild COVID-19 (a few samples of this study predate the infection). Cell type and time point are not known. This CDR3 reads CASSPFGRTGELFF. The CDR3 bases are TGTGCCAGCAGCCCCTTTGGGAGGACCGGGGAGCTGTTTTTT.